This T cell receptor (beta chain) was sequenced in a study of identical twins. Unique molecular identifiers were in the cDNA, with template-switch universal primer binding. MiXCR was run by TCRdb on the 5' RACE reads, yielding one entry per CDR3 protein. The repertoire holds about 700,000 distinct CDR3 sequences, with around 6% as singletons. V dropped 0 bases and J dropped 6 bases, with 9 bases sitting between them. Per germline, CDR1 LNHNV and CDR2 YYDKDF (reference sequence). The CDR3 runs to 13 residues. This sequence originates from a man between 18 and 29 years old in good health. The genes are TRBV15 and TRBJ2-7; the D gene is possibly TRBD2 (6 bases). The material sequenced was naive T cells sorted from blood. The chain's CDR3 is CATSRELAGEQYV. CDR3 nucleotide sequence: TGTGCCACCAGCAGAGAACTAGCTGGCGAGCAGTACGTC.